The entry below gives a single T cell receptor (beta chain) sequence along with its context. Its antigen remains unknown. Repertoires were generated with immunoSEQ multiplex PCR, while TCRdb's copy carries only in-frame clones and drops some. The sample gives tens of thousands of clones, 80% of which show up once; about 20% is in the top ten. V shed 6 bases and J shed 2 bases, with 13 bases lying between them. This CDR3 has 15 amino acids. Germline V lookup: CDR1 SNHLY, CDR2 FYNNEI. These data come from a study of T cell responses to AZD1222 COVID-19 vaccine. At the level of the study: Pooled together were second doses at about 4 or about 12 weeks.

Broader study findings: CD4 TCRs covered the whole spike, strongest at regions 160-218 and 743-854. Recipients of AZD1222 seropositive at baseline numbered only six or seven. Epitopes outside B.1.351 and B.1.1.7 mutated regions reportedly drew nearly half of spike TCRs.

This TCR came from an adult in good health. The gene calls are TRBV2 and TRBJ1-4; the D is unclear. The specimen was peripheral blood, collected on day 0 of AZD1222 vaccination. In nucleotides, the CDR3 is TGTGCCAGCAGGACGACTGTCCGGACTAATGAAAAACTGTTTTTT. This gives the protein CASRTTVRTNEKLFF.